The entry that follows covers one TCR beta chain sequence. What it binds is not known. The data were obtained in a study of post-analysis software for immune sequencing data. Looking at the study overall: Relapsing-remitting, secondary progressive and progressive-relapsing multiple sclerosis were all included among the disease courses. General study results and limits: There was significantly lower normalized Chao1 diversity in multiple sclerosis patients than in controls. With F measure, samples from one preparation batch clustered together strongly. Four to six TRBV segments appeared more often in patients than in controls, and TRBV5-6, TRBV5-1 and TRBV20-1 were among these.

Looked up from germline, CDR1 is SGHKS and CDR2 is YYEKEE (reference sequence). The V gene end was trimmed by 1 base and the J gene end by 2 bases; junction bases not matched to a gene: 2. This CDR3 spans 14 amino acids. Prepared libraries of TCR beta cDNA carried unique molecular identifiers. TCRdb ran MiXCR on the PCR reads and lists one entry per CDR3 protein. The sample consists of hundreds of thousands of distinct CDR3 sequences, approximately 60% of them appearing once. The source material was blood. This chain connects TRBV5-5 to TRBJ1-2; 7 nucleotides align to TRBD1. This sequence was found in a girl aged 2 to 9 with multiple sclerosis. The CDR3 is CASSLRGRNYGYTF. The CDR3 DNA follows: TGTGCCAGCAGCTTGAGGGGGCGCAACTATGGCTACACCTTC.